These 18 T cell receptor beta chains were sequenced from one sample in a study of blood T cell repertoires in COVID-19. Clones were read by immunoSEQ multiplex PCR, and TCRdb kept only the in-frame ones, dropping some. In the table there are about 71,000 clones, approximately 92% of which are singletons. Material for sequencing was peripheral blood. Receptors were obtained from an elderly woman with acute or convalescent COVID-19.

This chain joins TRBV6-1 and TRBJ2-5; 8 nucleotides align to TRBD1. Germline CDR1 is MNHNS and CDR2 is SASEGT. The CDR3 is 14 amino acids. The ends lost 3 bases at V and 7 bases at J; junction bases unmatched: 7. The CDR3 reads CASSEDRVSGTQYF. The CDR3 DNA reads TGTGCCAGCAGTGAGGACAGGGTCTCGGGGACCCAGTACTTC.

This clone has a handful of counts. V and J are TRBV28 and TRBJ2-7; 7 bases are a match to TRBD2. Losses at the gene ends were 5 bases for V and 6 bases for J; bases not matched to a gene: 10. In germline, CDR1 is MDHEN, CDR2 SYDVKM. The CDR3 length is 14 residues. CDR3 region: CASSTLRGSREQYF. CDR3 nucleotide sequence: TGTGCCAGCAGTACCCTTCGCGGGAGTCGCGAGCAGTACTTC.

CDR3 DNA sequence: TGTGCCAGCCGATCCGAGGGAGGGCGTGGTTCACCCCTCCACTTT. It specifies CASRSEGGRGSPLHF. J is TRBJ1-6 and V is TRBV19; D unresolved. The CDR3 contains 15 residues. V was clipped by 9 bases and J by 9 bases, with 21 bases between them. CDR1 is LNHDA and CDR2 is SQIVND in the germline V gene (reference sequence).

The rearrangement links TRBV5-1 to TRBJ1-3, with 8 bases fitting TRBD1. The CDR3 spans 15 residues. The V gene's germline CDR1 is SGHRS and CDR2 YFSETQ. V lost 3 bases, J lost 5 bases, and 7 bases stayed unmatched. CDR3 region: CASSSTGQGRNTIYF. The CDR3 coding sequence is TGCGCCAGCAGCTCAACCGGACAGGGAAGAAACACCATATATTTT.

The DNA for the CDR3 is TGTGCCAGCAGCCAAGATACAAGCGGGGGGAGGGGCACAGATACGCAGTATTTT. It yields the protein CASSQDTSGGRGTDTQYF. This chain uses TRBV3-1 (or the pseudogene TRBV3-2) with TRBJ2-3, with 9 bases matching TRBD2. The J segment lost 1 base and the V segment lost 0 bases, leaving 8 bases of the junction unmatched. Germline V gene data show CDR1 as LGHDT and CDR2 as YNNKEL (reference sequence). The length of the CDR3 is 18 residues.

The rearrangement joins TRBV6-6 to TRBJ1-5, with 7 bases fitting TRBD1. The ends lost 5 bases at V and 5 bases at J; junction bases unmatched: 12. The CDR3 is made up of 16 amino acids. Per the germline V gene, CDR1 is MNHNY and CDR2 is SVGAGI (reference sequence). In DNA, the CDR3 is TGTGCCAGCAGTCAAAGACCGGACAGGTCCGATCAGCCCCAGCATTTT. It yields the protein CASSQRPDRSDQPQHF.

A single count supports this clone. The chain has TRBV6-1 and TRBJ1-1, with D uncertain. V lost 1 base to trimming and J lost 11 bases, with 11 bases between them. The CDR3 is 12 amino acids. Germline-derived CDR1 and CDR2 are MNHNS and SASEGT. This CDR3 reads CASSEGGFLAFF. The CDR3 DNA is TGTGCCAGCAGTGAAGGAGGGTTCTTGGCTTTCTTT.

The chain has TRBV7-2 and TRBJ2-7, with TRBD2 identical over 8 bases. The trim removed 6 bases at V and 2 bases at J, leaving 6 bases unmatched. There are 14 residues in the CDR3. Germline CDR1 SGHTA, CDR2 FQGNSA. The CDR3 reads CASSGAGLAYEQYF. The CDR3 bases are TGTGCCAGCAGTGGGGCGGGACTAGCCTACGAGCAGTACTTC.

The rearrangement links TRBV13 to TRBJ2-1; 7 nucleotides align to TRBD2. The CDR3 runs to 18 residues. V lost 0 bases, J lost 7 bases, and 15 bases stayed unmatched. The germline gives CDR1 PRHDT, CDR2 FYEKMQ (reference sequence). The CDR3 loop reads CASSLGRGGSVFGNEQFF. CDR3 nucleotides: TGTGCCAGCAGCTTAGGCCGGGGCGGGAGTGTATTTGGGAATGAGCAGTTCTTC.

The V and J genes are TRBV3-1 (or the pseudogene TRBV3-2) and TRBJ1-2; D is possibly TRBD1 (5 bases). The CDR3 covers 15 residues. V was cut by 4 bases and J by 7 bases, with 19 bases left in between. Germline V CDR1 and CDR2: LGHDT, YNNKEL (reference sequence). The CDR3 here is CASSRLLGGLSGYTF. The CDR3 coding sequence is TGTGCCAGCAGCCGACTCCTCGGGGGATTGAGTGGCTACACCTTC.

The gene calls are TRBV6-5 and TRBJ2-1; D may be TRBD1 (6 bases). CDR3 length equals 14 residues. The germline CDR1 and CDR2 sequences are MNHEY and SVGAGI. V was shortened by 10 bases and J by 4 bases, with 17 bases between the two germline ends. The DNA of the CDR3 is TGTGCCACGGAAGAACAGGGTCGGTACAATGAGCAGTTCTTC. Its translation is CATEEQGRYNEQFF.

The chain recombines TRBV2 with TRBJ1-1; TRBD1 is a possible D gene (5 bases). Per the germline V gene, CDR1 is SNHLY and CDR2 is FYNNEI. The CDR3 is 14 amino acids. Deletions cut 4 bases from V and 5 bases from J, with 14 bases between. This chain's CDR3 is CASSVQGRATEAFF. The CDR3 DNA sequence: TGTGCCAGCAGTGTCCAGGGCCGGGCGACTGAAGCTTTCTTT. Based on the CDR3 plus reference TRBV2 and TRBJ1-1, the full variable domain is EPEVTQTPSHQVTQMGQEVILRCVPISNHLYFYWYRQILGQKVEFLVSFYNNEISEKSEIFDDQFSVERPDGSNFTLKIRSTKLEDSAMYFCASSVQGRATEAFFGQGTRLTVV.

The chain recombines TRBV12-3 or TRBV12-4 with TRBJ2-3; weak D call: TRBD1 (5 bases). Trimming shortened V by 6 bases and J by 6 bases, and 10 bases separated the two germline ends. The CDR3 sequence is 12 residues long. The CDR3, as DNA: TGTGCCAGCAGCTCAAGGGGTGATACGCAGTATTTT. It yields the protein CASSSRGDTQYF.

V gene TRBV5-1 combines with J gene TRBJ2-1; 7 positions agree with TRBD1. This CDR3 is built from 14 residues. The J segment lost 8 bases and the V segment lost 3 bases, leaving 8 bases of the junction unmatched. The germline V gene encodes CDR1 SGHRS and CDR2 YFSETQ. Here the CDR3 DNA reads TGCGCCAGCAGCTCAGGGGGTCAGATGGATGAGCAGTTCTTC. Amino acids: CASSSGGQMDEQFF.

The rearrangement uses TRBV7-2 and TRBJ1-2; D ambiguous. The length of the CDR3 is 16 residues. V lost 1 base to trimming and J lost 5 bases, with 17 bases between them. Germline V gene lookup returns CDR1 SGHTA and CDR2 FQGNSA. In DNA, the CDR3 is TGTGCCAGCAGCTTAGAGTTCTCCGCGAGAGTATATGGCTACACCTTC. Its protein product is CASSLEFSARVYGYTF.

The rearrangement links TRBV5-6 to TRBJ2-7, with D possibly matching TRBD2 (5 bases). The V gene lost 4 bases and the J gene lost 3 bases, with 14 bases spanning the gap. The germline V gene has CDR1 SGHDT and CDR2 YYEEEE. The CDR3 runs 14 residues. The CDR3 region has the DNA TGTGCCAGCAGCAGCCGGGGTCACCACTACGAGCAGTACTTC. This sequence encodes CASSSRGHHYEQYF.

The chain recombines TRBV4-1 with TRBJ2-7, with D unresolved. This CDR3 is built from 13 residues. Germline values: CDR1 MGHRA, CDR2 YSYEKL. The V end lost 4 bases, the J end lost 2 bases, and 9 bases lay between the germline ends. CDR3 loop: CASSLLETYEQYF. The CDR3 DNA is TGCGCCAGCAGCCTCCTAGAGACCTACGAGCAGTACTTC.

CDR3 amino acids: CATSRARQGGYTF. CDR3 sequence (DNA): TGTGCCACCAGCAGAGCTAGACAGGGCGGCTACACCTTC. The chain couples TRBV15 to TRBJ1-2; the match to TRBD1 covers 7 bases. The trim removed 1 base at V and 8 bases at J, leaving 4 bases unmatched. Germline CDR1 reads LNHNV; CDR2 reads YYDKDF (reference sequence). The CDR3 is made up of 13 amino acids.